This note documents a single T cell receptor beta chain sequence. This sample stems from a study of T-cell memory formation after mild COVID-19. Germline CDR1 is LNHNV and CDR2 is YYDKDF (reference sequence). Deletions cut 0 bases from V and 6 bases from J, with 6 bases between. There are 13 residues in the CDR3. TCRdb processed the 5' RACE reads anew with MiXCR; each CDR3 protein has one entry. The sample shows approximately 150,000 distinct CDR3 sequences, 13% to 15% of them seen only once. The gene calls are TRBV15 and TRBJ1-5, with D unresolved. Sequenced input: PBMCs or a T cell subset sorted from them (not recorded which). This sequence was found in an adult woman who had mild COVID-19 (a few samples of this study predate the infection). Cell type and time point are not known. CDR3 sequence: CATSRDGIQPQHF. CDR3 nucleotide sequence: TGTGCCACCAGCAGAGATGGCATTCAGCCCCAGCATTTT.